A single T cell receptor (beta chain) is shown here with its context. Extraction of RNA preceded its reverse transcription into cDNA, which served as the sequencing template. Libraries were prepared by immunoSEQ multiplex PCR; TCRdb keeps only in-frame clonotypes and omits some of them. The sample records over 150,000 clones, just over 55% being singletons. The data stem from a study of CD8+ T cells in alopecia areata. Germline CDR1 is SGDLS and CDR2 is YYNGEE. The length of the CDR3 is 15 residues. Trimming removed 3 bases from V and 0 bases from J, with 10 bases in between. The TCR was taken from a human donor in good health. Sequenced: CD8+ T cells sorted from blood. This chain links TRBV9 with TRBJ1-5; D not resolved. The CDR3, as DNA: TGTGCCAGCAGCGCCTCGACGGATAGCAATCAGCCCCAGCATTTT. Amino acid sequence: CASSASTDSNQPQHF.